This T cell receptor beta chain was identified in a study of cytomegalovirus exposure and HLA in healthy donors. This PCR relied on a set of 60 Vbeta primers and 13 Jbeta primers. Authors' processing steps: Later work found 65 million to 100 million unique TCR beta chains, with roughly 11 million shared. The table came from immunoSEQ multiplex PCR; TCRdb's copy has only in-frame clones and leaves some out. V and J calls and clone size are copied from that table; D and trimming were computed from the DNA. This sample yields some 200,000 clones, of which roughly 80% are seen a single time; 3% to 4.5% belongs to the top ten. On this clone: The antigen is undetermined.

Broader study findings: In a later analysis, specific HLA alleles were associated with 15,000 to 20,000 TCR beta sequences at a 0.05 false discovery rate.

V trimming: 2 bases; J trimming: 9 bases; junction bases outside the gene matches: 7. In germline, CDR1 is LNHDA, CDR2 SQIVND (reference sequence). The CDR3 sequence is 14 residues long. Specimen: PBMCs. The chain couples TRBV19 to TRBJ1-5, with 7 bases that match TRBD1. The source is a middle-aged man in good health and CMV-seronegative. The CDR3 DNA follows: TGTGCCAGTAGTATAACAGGGGCTCGCTCGCCCCAGCATTTT. Amino acids: CASSITGARSPQHF.